What follows are 20 T cell receptor beta chains derived from one specimen sequenced in a study of cytomegalovirus exposure and HLA in healthy donors. The PCR contained 60 Vbeta and 13 Jbeta primers. Profiled with immunoSEQ multiplex PCR; TCRdb holds only in-frame clones, not every one. Here the sample spans around 40,000 clones, over 60% being singletons. Sequencing was carried out using PBMCs. These TCRs come from a middle-aged man in good health and CMV-seronegative.

The chain is built from TRBV29-1 and TRBJ2-5, with 8 bases lining up with TRBD1. The CDR3 totals 14 residues. V lost 3 bases, J lost 2 bases, and 5 bases stayed unmatched. Germline V gene lookup returns CDR1 SQVTM and CDR2 ANQGSEA. The CDR3 protein is CSVETGAWQETQYF. CDR3 nucleotide sequence: TGCAGCGTTGAGACAGGGGCCTGGCAAGAGACCCAGTACTTC.

This chain joins TRBV28 and TRBJ2-1; TRBD1 agrees at 9 bases. The CDR3 loop spans 15 amino acids. Germline V gene data show CDR1 as MDHEN and CDR2 as SYDVKM. Unmatched junction bases numbered 5, after V lost 6 bases and J lost 2 bases. CDR3 sequence (DNA): TGTGCCAGCAGCTCCGGGACAGGGACCTACAATGAGCAGTTCTTC. This gives the protein CASSSGTGTYNEQFF.

The gene calls are TRBV5-5 and TRBJ2-7, with D perhaps TRBD1 (5 bases). The V and J ends lost 4 bases and 6 bases respectively, with 11 bases between them. Per the germline V gene, CDR1 is SGHKS and CDR2 is YYEKEE (reference sequence). The CDR3 extends over 12 amino acids. The chain's CDR3 is CASSTQGSEQYF. CDR3 bases: TGTGCCAGCAGCACCCAGGGATCCGAGCAGTACTTC.

The chain links TRBV6-1 to TRBJ2-3; weak D call: TRBD2 (6 bases). Germline CDR1 MNHNS, CDR2 SASEGT. Trimming removed 2 bases from V and 1 base from J, with 10 bases in between. The CDR3 extends over 15 amino acids. CDR3 loop: CASSEWRGGTDTQYF. The CDR3 nucleotides are TGTGCCAGCAGTGAATGGCGGGGCGGCACAGATACGCAGTATTTT.

The chain recombines TRBV7-6 with TRBJ2-7, with 12 positions matching TRBD1. This CDR3 has 14 residues. Per the germline V gene, CDR1 is SGHVS and CDR2 is FNYEAQ. V shed 5 bases and J 7 bases; nucleotides not matched to a gene: 6. The CDR3 DNA reads TGTGCCAGCAGCGCGGGACAGGGGGCGGGAGAGCAGTACTTC. This gives the protein CASSAGQGAGEQYF.

This clone was seen a few times. The rearrangement links TRBV4-1 to TRBJ1-5; no definite D call. The V end lost 0 bases, the J end lost 2 bases, and 5 bases lay between the germline ends. The CDR3 covers 14 residues. Germline CDR1 MGHRA, CDR2 YSYEKL. The CDR3 loop is CASSQERGNQPQHF. CDR3 nucleotide sequence: TGCGCCAGCAGCCAAGAGAGGGGCAATCAGCCCCAGCATTTT.

The chain is built from TRBV6-1 and TRBJ2-7; the match to TRBD1 covers 12 bases. Germline lookup yields CDR1 MNHNS and CDR2 SASEGT. This CDR3 has 14 amino acids. The J segment lost 7 bases and the V segment lost 6 bases, leaving 7 bases of the junction unmatched. The CDR3 sequence: CASRAGQGASEQYF. Written as DNA, the CDR3 is TGTGCCAGCAGAGCGGGACAGGGGGCGAGTGAGCAGTACTTC.

This chain connects TRBV10-2 to TRBJ2-3; possible D gene TRBD2, 5 bases. V was cut by 3 bases and J by 0 bases, with 7 bases left in between. Germline V gene lookup returns CDR1 WSHSY and CDR2 SAAADI. The CDR3 contains 14 residues. The CDR3 DNA reads TGCGCCAGCAGTGACAGGAGGAGCACAGATACGCAGTATTTT. Protein product: CASSDRRSTDTQYF.

This sequence joins TRBV18 and TRBJ1-1; D not resolved. Germline V gene data show CDR1 as KGHSH and CDR2 as LQKENI. The CDR3 has 14 residues. Between the trimmed V and J ends, which lost 1 base and 1 base, there was a span of 7 bases. The DNA for the CDR3 is TGTGCCAGCTCACCACAAGGAGGGAACACTGAAGCTTTCTTT. This codes for CASSPQGGNTEAFF.

This clone has only a few counts. This CDR3 is CASSPTTVYTEAFF. The CDR3 DNA follows: TGTGCCAGCAGCCCAACGACAGTTTACACTGAAGCTTTCTTT. The genes are TRBV7-9 and TRBJ1-1, with D possibly TRBD1 on 5 matching bases. Germline V CDR1 and CDR2: SEHNR, FQNEAQ (reference sequence). The germline V and J ends were trimmed by 5 bases and 3 bases, with 13 bases remaining between them. The CDR3 is made up of 14 amino acids.

The chain combines TRBV30 with TRBJ1-2, with D tentatively TRBD1 (6 bases). The germline V and J ends were trimmed by 4 bases and 8 bases, with 20 bases remaining between them. CDR1 is GTSNPN and CDR2 is SVGIG in the germline V gene (reference sequence). The CDR3 totals 14 residues. The CDR3 region is CAWILDRPLGGYTF. The CDR3 DNA reads TGTGCCTGGATATTAGACAGGCCCCTCGGCGGCTACACCTTC.

The chain joins TRBV18 to TRBJ1-1, with a weak D call TRBD1 (5 bases). The V gene lost 3 bases and the J gene lost 8 bases, with 10 bases spanning the gap. This CDR3 region has 12 residues. The germline V gene has CDR1 KGHSH and CDR2 LQKENI. CDR3 residues: CASSPRRGEAFF. The DNA of the CDR3 is TGTGCCAGCTCACCGCGGCGGGGGGAAGCTTTCTTT.

V and J are TRBV6-5 and TRBJ2-3; maybe TRBD1 (6 bases). In germline, CDR1 is MNHEY, CDR2 SVGAGI. This CDR3 contains 14 residues. V gave up 7 bases and J gave up 2 bases, with 13 bases separating them. The CDR3 is CASTKTGTTDTQYF. The CDR3 region has the DNA TGTGCCAGCACCAAGACAGGAACCACAGATACGCAGTATTTT.

J is TRBJ1-1 and V is TRBV7-9; D call uncertain. V was shortened by 5 bases and J by 4 bases, with 14 bases between the two germline ends. In germline, CDR1 is SEHNR, CDR2 FQNEAQ (reference sequence). CDR3 length equals 14 residues. CDR3 loop: CASSQETEGTEAFF. In nucleotides, the CDR3 is TGTGCCAGCAGCCAGGAGACTGAGGGCACTGAAGCTTTCTTT.

This clone was observed a handful of times. The CDR3 is CSVSGTSSYEQYF. DNA of the CDR3: TGCAGCGTTTCCGGGACATCTTCCTACGAGCAGTACTTC. This chain links TRBV29-1 with TRBJ2-7; weak D call: TRBD1 (6 bases). The CDR3 contains 13 residues. V lost 5 bases, J lost 1 base, and 12 bases lay in between. Looked up from germline, CDR1 is SQVTM and CDR2 is ANQGSEA.

The chain carries TRBV28 and TRBJ2-7; tentatively, D is TRBD1 (5 bases). The CDR3 extends over 14 amino acids. CDR1 and CDR2 (germline): MDHEN, SYDVKM. V was pared by 4 bases and J by 5 bases, with 15 bases between. As DNA, the CDR3 is TGTGCCAGCAGTTGGAGCAGGGTTCTGCACGAGCAGTACTTC. Protein: CASSWSRVLHEQYF.

This clone was observed a few times. The chain is built from TRBV28 and TRBJ2-1; 9 bases match TRBD1. Germline-derived CDR1 and CDR2 are MDHEN and SYDVKM. V was pared by 7 bases and J by 3 bases, with 13 bases of the junction left unmatched. The CDR3 sequence is 17 residues long. Here the CDR3 reads CASTPRIGQGNYNEQFF. Here the CDR3 DNA reads TGTGCCAGCACCCCAAGGATCGGACAGGGGAACTACAATGAGCAGTTCTTC.

The genes are TRBV13 and TRBJ1-1, with D perhaps TRBD1 (5 bases). Germline V CDR1 and CDR2: PRHDT, FYEKMQ (reference sequence). V was pared by 4 bases and J by 1 base, with 13 bases between. CDR3 length: 15 residues. The DNA for the CDR3 is TGTGCCAGCAGCTCCTACGGGGGGAGGAACACTGAAGCTTTCTTT. This encodes CASSSYGGRNTEAFF.

The chain employs TRBV4-1 and TRBJ2-1; 8 bases are a match to TRBD1. Losses at the gene ends were 2 bases for V and 7 bases for J; bases not matched to a gene: 13. The CDR3 spans 17 residues. Germline CDR1 MGHRA, CDR2 YSYEKL. The CDR3 bases are TGCGCCAGCAGCCAACCTGGACAGGGTGAAGGAAGGAATGAGCAGTTCTTC. It encodes CASSQPGQGEGRNEQFF.

The V gene is TRBV29-1, the J gene TRBJ2-3; unclear D gene. The CDR3 is 12 amino acids. Germline V gene lookup returns CDR1 SQVTM and CDR2 ANQGSEA. The ends were cut back, 0 bases at V and 4 bases at J, with 5 bases in the middle. The DNA for the CDR3 is TGCAGCGTTGAAGATCCAGCAGATACGCAGTATTTT. It codes for CSVEDPADTQYF.